Each of the 19 T cell receptor beta chains below was sequenced from the same sample in a study of T cells in Graves' hyperthyroidism and ophthalmopathy. Amplified TCR beta CDR3 regions derived from RNA transcripts. The primer set for the first-round RT-PCR of the TCR CDR3 was HTBI. TCRdb analysed the multiplex PCR reads with MiXCR anew, one entry per CDR3 protein. This table holds approximately 360,000 distinct CDR3 sequences, around 14% found once. The sample was blood. The origin of the receptors is a woman under 30 with Graves' hyperthyroidism that later progressed to Graves' ophthalmopathy.

The chain employs TRBV13 and TRBJ1-2, with D perhaps matching TRBD1 (6 bases). The ends were cut back, 0 bases at V and 4 bases at J, with 9 bases in the middle. This CDR3 spans 14 amino acids. Looked up from germline, CDR1 is PRHDT and CDR2 is FYEKMQ (reference sequence). The CDR3 sequence is CASSLGQGRYGYTF. The DNA for the CDR3 is TGTGCCAGCAGCTTAGGACAGGGACGCTATGGCTACACCTTC.

This clonotype was recorded a few times. The genes are TRBV27 and TRBJ2-7, with D tentatively TRBD2 (6 bases). The V end lost 5 bases, the J end lost 2 bases, and 16 bases lay between the germline ends. Per germline, CDR1 MNHEY and CDR2 SMNVEV (reference sequence). The CDR3 covers 15 residues. The DNA of the CDR3 is TGTGCCAGCAGTCCCGACCTCGGGAGACCCTACGAGCAGTACTTC. Protein product: CASSPDLGRPYEQYF.

This clonotype was detected a few times. The chain links TRBV6-1 to TRBJ2-2, with 9 bases matching TRBD1. The trim removed 6 bases at V and 4 bases at J, leaving 9 bases unmatched. From germline, CDR1 is MNHNS and CDR2 SASEGT. This CDR3 is built from 16 residues. The DNA for the CDR3 is TGTGCCAGCAGGCCACAGGGGGCCCCGGGCACCGGGGAGCTGTTTTTT. It codes for CASRPQGAPGTGELFF.

The rearrangement uses TRBV2 and TRBJ2-1, with 12 positions matching TRBD2. Germline assignment: CDR1 SNHLY and CDR2 FYNNEI. The CDR3 totals 17 residues. V lost 7 bases, J lost 5 bases, and 12 bases stayed unmatched. CDR3 amino acids: CASTPGGLAGRDNEQFF. The CDR3 DNA follows: TGTGCCAGCACCCCCGGAGGACTAGCGGGAAGGGACAATGAGCAGTTCTTC.

This clonotype appeared a few times. A single base separates this from a much larger clone, so it may be a read error. The rearrangement uses TRBV15 and TRBJ2-5; 7 bases are a match to TRBD1. The CDR3 spans 17 residues. Trimming removed 0 bases from V and 4 bases from J; junction bases left unmatched: 11. From germline, CDR1 is LNHNV and CDR2 YYDKDF (reference sequence). CDR3: CATSRDPPGQIGETQYF. CDR3 nucleotide sequence: TGTGCCACCAGCAGAGACCCCCCGGGACAGATCGGAGAGACCCAGTACTTC.

This clonotype was seen many times. This chain connects TRBV20-1 to TRBJ2-3, with TRBD2 identical over 8 bases. CDR1 is DFQATT and CDR2 is SNEGSKA in the germline V gene (reference sequence). J was trimmed by 1 base and V by 1 base; bases with no gene match: 4. This CDR3 comprises 15 residues. CDR3 amino acids: CSARGDGRGTDTQYF. DNA for the CDR3: TGCAGTGCTAGAGGAGACGGGAGGGGCACAGATACGCAGTATTTT.

In this sample, this clonotype turned up many times. The V call is TRBV30, the J call TRBJ1-5; D is ambiguous. Trimming removed 0 bases at V and 4 bases at J, with 7 bases between. From germline, CDR1 is GTSNPN and CDR2 SVGIG (reference sequence). The CDR3 runs 13 residues. The CDR3 bases are TGTGCCTGGAGTGTACACGGGAATCAGCCCCAGCATTTT. Translated: CAWSVHGNQPQHF.

Ten or more counts support this clonotype. The chain joins TRBV2 to TRBJ2-5, with a weak D call TRBD1 (6 bases). V shed 6 bases and J shed 1 base, with 15 bases lying between them. Germline V gene sequence: CDR1 SNHLY, CDR2 FYNNEI. The CDR3 runs to 15 residues. The CDR3 DNA reads TGTGCCAGCAGGTTGTCAGGGGTTACCCAAGAGACCCAGTACTTC. Translation gives CASRLSGVTQETQYF. The variable domain in full, completed from reference TRBV2 and TRBJ2-5, reads EPEVTQTPSHQVTQMGQEVILRCVPISNHLYFYWYRQILGQKVEFLVSFYNNEISEKSEIFDDQFSVERPDGSNFTLKIRSTKLEDSAMYFCASRLSGVTQETQYFGPGTRLLVL.

The J gene is TRBJ2-1, the V gene TRBV27; unclear D gene. V lost 5 bases and J 0 bases, leaving 8 bases between the germline ends. This CDR3 is built from 14 residues. Germline loops: CDR1 MNHEY, CDR2 SMNVEV (reference sequence). The CDR3 loop reads CASSKGSSYNEQFF. The CDR3 region has the DNA TGTGCCAGCAGTAAGGGTTCCTCCTACAATGAGCAGTTCTTC.

There are a few counts of this clonotype. The V call is TRBV12-3 or TRBV12-4, the J call TRBJ2-7; possible D gene TRBD2, 7 bases. The ends were cut back, 6 bases at V and 2 bases at J, with 20 bases in the middle. This CDR3 is built from 16 residues. CDR3 bases: TGTGCCAGCAGCCCGTGGGTAGGGGAGGGGGCCTACGAGCAGTACTTC. Its translation is CASSPWVGEGAYEQYF.

At least ten counts were recorded for this clonotype. The genes are TRBV5-5 and TRBJ2-5, with 7 bases identical to TRBD1. With V trimmed by 0 bases and J by 7 bases, 6 bases remained unmatched. The CDR3 runs 14 residues. Germline loops: CDR1 SGHKS, CDR2 YYEKEE (reference sequence). In nucleotides, the CDR3 is TGTGCCAGCAGCTTGGGGACAGGCCCCAGGACCCAGTACTTC. Translated, it gives CASSLGTGPRTQYF.

This rearrangement joins TRBV7-2 to TRBJ2-1; D is unclear. Trimming removed 5 bases from V and 7 bases from J, with 12 bases in between. The CDR3 totals 13 residues. Per germline, CDR1 SGHTA and CDR2 FQGNSA. In DNA form, the CDR3 reads TGTGCCAGCAGCCTTGGTCCATGGAATGAGCAGTTCTTC. It yields the protein CASSLGPWNEQFF.

In this sample, this clonotype turned up many times. The V gene is TRBV4-1, the J gene TRBJ1-5, with unresolved D. With 0 bases removed from V and 1 base from J, the gap between germline ends came to 7 bases. The CDR3 sequence is 15 residues long. The V gene's germline CDR1 is MGHRA and CDR2 YSYEKL. The CDR3 bases are TGCGCCAGCAGCCAAGATTGGGGAAGCAATCAGCCCCAGCATTTT. This encodes CASSQDWGSNQPQHF.

This clonotype was seen many times. The chain recombines TRBV18 with TRBJ1-2, with 7 bases that match TRBD1. The V gene end was trimmed by 3 bases and the J gene end by 2 bases; junction bases not matched to a gene: 6. Germline assignment: CDR1 KGHSH and CDR2 LQKENI. The CDR3 totals 15 residues. CDR3 coding DNA: TGTGCCAGCTCACCCTCGACAGGGCGCAACTATGGCTACACCTTC. It encodes CASSPSTGRNYGYTF.

This clonotype has at least ten counts. The V gene is TRBV24-1, the J gene TRBJ1-1, with 7 bases matching TRBD1. Unmatched junction bases numbered 20, after V lost 12 bases and J lost 2 bases. From germline, CDR1 is KGHDR and CDR2 SFDVKD. This CDR3 contains 17 residues. CDR3 nucleotide sequence: TGTGCCGGAGGACTTGGGACAGCGCTCCTAGTAAACACTGAAGCTTTCTTT. It encodes CAGGLGTALLVNTEAFF.

This clonotype showed up many times. This sequence joins TRBV2 and TRBJ2-1, with D hard to call. Germline V gives CDR1 SNHLY, CDR2 FYNNEI. V dropped 7 bases and J dropped 7 bases, with 8 bases sitting between them. The CDR3 runs to 11 residues. CDR3 nucleotides: TGTGCCAGCAACGAAGGAAATGAGCAGTTCTTC. It encodes CASNEGNEQFF.

In its sample, this clonotype was seen many times. The chain couples TRBV2 to TRBJ2-7; D is unclear. With 4 bases removed from V and 3 bases from J, the gap between germline ends came to 10 bases. The CDR3 length is 13 residues. Germline V CDR1 and CDR2: SNHLY, FYNNEI. CDR3 protein: CASSGFVNYEQYF. CDR3 bases: TGTGCCAGCAGTGGATTTGTGAACTACGAGCAGTACTTC.

This clonotype occurred many times. The rearrangement joins TRBV7-2 to TRBJ2-5, with D perhaps assigned TRBD1 or TRBD2 (5 bases each). The CDR3 runs to 13 residues. Trimming shortened V by 4 bases and J by 2 bases, and 8 bases separated the two germline ends. Per germline, CDR1 SGHTA and CDR2 FQGNSA. The CDR3 is CASSWDQQETQYF. The CDR3 DNA is TGTGCCAGCAGCTGGGACCAACAAGAGACCCAGTACTTC.

This clonotype has more than one count but fewer than ten. The chain employs TRBV6-6 and TRBJ2-1; D gene unclear. Germline V lookup: CDR1 MNHNY, CDR2 SVGAGI (reference sequence). The CDR3 runs to 15 residues. V was cut by 2 bases and J by 2 bases, with 10 bases left in between. The CDR3 bases are TGTGCCAGCAGTTACCTGACAATAACCTACAATGAGCAGTTCTTC. This codes for CASSYLTITYNEQFF.